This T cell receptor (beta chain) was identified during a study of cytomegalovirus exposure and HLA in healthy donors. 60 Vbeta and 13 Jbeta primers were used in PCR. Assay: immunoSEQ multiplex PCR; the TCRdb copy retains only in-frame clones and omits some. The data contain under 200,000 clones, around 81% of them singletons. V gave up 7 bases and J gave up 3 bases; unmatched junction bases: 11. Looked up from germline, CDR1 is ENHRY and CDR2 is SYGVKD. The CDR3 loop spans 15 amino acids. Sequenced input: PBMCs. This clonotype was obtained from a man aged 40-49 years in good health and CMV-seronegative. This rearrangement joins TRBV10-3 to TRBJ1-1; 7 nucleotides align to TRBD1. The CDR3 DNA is TGTGCCATCACCCGAGGCGCTACAGGGGACACTGAAGCTTTCTTT. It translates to CAITRGATGDTEAFF.